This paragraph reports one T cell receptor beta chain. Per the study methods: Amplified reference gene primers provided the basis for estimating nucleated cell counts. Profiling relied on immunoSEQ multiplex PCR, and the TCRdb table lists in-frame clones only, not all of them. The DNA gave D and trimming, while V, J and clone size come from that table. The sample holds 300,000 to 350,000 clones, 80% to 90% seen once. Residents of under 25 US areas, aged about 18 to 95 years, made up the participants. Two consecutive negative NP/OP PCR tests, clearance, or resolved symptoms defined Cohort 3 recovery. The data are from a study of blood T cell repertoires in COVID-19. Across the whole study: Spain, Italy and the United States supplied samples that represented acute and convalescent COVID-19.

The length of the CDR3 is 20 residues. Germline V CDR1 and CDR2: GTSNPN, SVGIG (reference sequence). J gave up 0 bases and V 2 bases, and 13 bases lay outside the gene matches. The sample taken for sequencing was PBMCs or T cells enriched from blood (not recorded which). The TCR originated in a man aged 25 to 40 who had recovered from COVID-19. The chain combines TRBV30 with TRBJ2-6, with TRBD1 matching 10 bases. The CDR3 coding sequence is TGTGCCTGGAGTCCCTTACCGGGACAGGGGTTAAGCTCTGGGGCCAACGTCCTGACTTTC. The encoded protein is CAWSPLPGQGLSSGANVLTF.